The T cell receptor beta chain described here comes from a study of beta chain features in type 1 diabetes. Study observations and caveats: Any HLA effect on TCRB rearrangement was left unresolved by small sub-analyses. Individuals with type 1 diabetes displayed fewer insertions and more deletions at VDJ junctions. Naive, central memory and Treg TCRB repertoires seemed to resemble each other more closely in patients than they did in healthy donors.

This clone was found a few times. The target antigen is unknown. V was cut by 2 bases and J by 3 bases, with 5 bases left in between. The CDR3 contains 12 residues. From germline, CDR1 is SGHAT and CDR2 FQDESV (reference sequence). The isolated RNA, all of it, was reverse transcribed, so expressed TCRB transcripts were what got sequenced. Sequencing used immunoSEQ multiplex PCR; TCRdb keeps in-frame clones, though not all of them. The sample records over 500,000 clones, roughly a sixth being singletons. Cells sorted by CD45RO/CCR7/CD25/CD127/CD95/CD27 comprised CD4+ naive, central memory, regulatory and stem cell-like memory cells.

This TCR was recovered from a young man in good health. Sequencing was carried out using naive CD4+ T cells from blood. The chain joins TRBV11-1 to TRBJ2-7; no definite D call. In DNA form, the CDR3 reads TGTGCCAGCAGCTTACGCGGCTACGAGCAGTACTTC. Translation gives CASSLRGYEQYF.